What follows are 31 T cell receptor beta chains derived from one specimen sequenced in a study of blood T cell repertoires in COVID-19. Assay used: immunoSEQ multiplex PCR; TCRdb lists only in-frame clones, some missing. Here the sample spans 650,000 to 800,000 clones, more than 80% being singletons. Sequenced sample: peripheral blood. The receptors shown here come from a woman between 18 and 30 years old with acute or convalescent COVID-19.

The chain is built from TRBV7-3 and TRBJ2-5; 9 positions match TRBD1. This CDR3 comprises 15 residues. Germline V gene lookup returns CDR1 SGHTA and CDR2 FQGTGA. With 5 bases clipped from V and 2 bases from J, the junction kept 6 bases outside the gene matches. CDR3 in amino acids: CASSQGGTGQETQYF. CDR3 DNA: TGTGCCAGCAGCCAGGGCGGGACAGGGCAAGAGACCCAGTACTTC.

The chain uses TRBV15 and TRBJ1-3, with no clear D. Trimming removed 3 bases from V and 0 bases from J, with 12 bases in between. This CDR3 is built from 16 residues. CDR1 is LNHNV and CDR2 is YYDKDF in the germline V gene (reference sequence). The CDR3 DNA reads TGTGCCACCAGCAGGGCACGACTCAACTCTGGAAACACCATATATTTT. It specifies CATSRARLNSGNTIYF.

The chain combines TRBV20-1 with TRBJ2-7; no clear D gene. The V gene lost 8 bases and the J gene lost 3 bases, with 11 bases spanning the gap. Germline CDR1 and CDR2: DFQATT and SNEGSKA (reference sequence). The CDR3 totals 11 residues. In nucleotides, the CDR3 is TGCAGTTCTCCAGCGAGCTACGAGCAGTACTTC. Its translation is CSSPASYEQYF.

V and J are TRBV6-5 and TRBJ2-1, with 11 bases that match TRBD2. CDR3 length: 15 residues. From germline, CDR1 is MNHEY and CDR2 SVGAGI. With V trimmed by 5 bases and J by 7 bases, 7 bases remained unmatched. The CDR3 is CASSKLAGVMNEQFF. DNA of the CDR3: TGTGCCAGCAGTAAACTAGCGGGGGTTATGAATGAGCAGTTCTTC.

The chain joins TRBV5-4 to TRBJ1-2; D might be TRBD1 (5 bases). Germline V gene lookup returns CDR1 SGHNT and CDR2 YYREEE (reference sequence). V lost 0 bases, J lost 1 base, and 19 bases lay in between. The CDR3 is 18 residues long. The CDR3 loop is CASSLGGGARAGNYGYTF. The CDR3 region has the DNA TGTGCCAGCAGCTTGGGGGGGGGAGCAAGGGCCGGTAACTATGGCTACACCTTC.

The chain is built from TRBV28 and TRBJ1-1; a possible D gene is TRBD1 (6 bases). CDR3 length: 13 amino acids. V lost 6 bases, J lost 2 bases, and 10 bases lay in between. Germline values: CDR1 MDHEN, CDR2 SYDVKM. The CDR3 is CASRGARNTEAFF. In DNA form, the CDR3 reads TGTGCCAGCAGGGGGGCGCGTAACACTGAAGCTTTCTTT.

A single count supports this clone. This chain connects TRBV5-1 to TRBJ2-5; TRBD1 agrees at 8 bases. V lost 2 bases, J lost 2 bases, and 5 bases stayed unmatched. This CDR3 comprises 15 residues. CDR1 is SGHRS, CDR2 YFSETQ, per germline. The CDR3 region has the DNA TGCGCCAGCAGCTTCGGACAGGGAGATCAAGAGACCCAGTACTTC. It specifies CASSFGQGDQETQYF.

This clone was detected a few times. The CDR3 nucleotides read TGTGCCTGGGGACCGGGACTGAGCTCTGGAAACACCATATATTTT. Its translation is CAWGPGLSSGNTIYF. The chain combines TRBV30 with TRBJ1-3, with D possibly matching TRBD1 (5 bases). V was trimmed by 5 bases and J by 0 bases, leaving 14 bases between them. The CDR3 totals 15 residues. The germline CDR1 and CDR2 sequences are GTSNPN and SVGIG (reference sequence). The whole variable domain, remainder taken from reference TRBV30 and TRBJ1-3, is SQTIHQWPATLVQPVGSPLSLECTVEGTSNPNLYWYRQAAGRGLQLLFYSVGIGQISSEVPQNLSASRPQDRQFILSSKKLLLSDSGFYLCAWGPGLSSGNTIYFGEGSWLTVV.

The chain couples TRBV28 to TRBJ1-4; D gene ambiguous. Trimming took 8 bases from V and 4 from J, leaving 14 bases between them. The CDR3 contains 14 residues. Germline-derived CDR1 and CDR2 are MDHEN and SYDVKM. The CDR3: CASFHSSLNEKLFF. The CDR3 nucleotides are TGTGCCAGCTTCCACAGCAGCCTTAATGAAAAACTGTTTTTT.

The chain is built from TRBV29-1 and TRBJ1-2; 9 bases map to TRBD1. The ends lost 3 bases at V and 3 bases at J; junction bases unmatched: 5. The CDR3 totals 14 residues. From germline, CDR1 is SQVTM and CDR2 ANQGSEA. The CDR3 is CSVEDRQGDYGYTF. The CDR3 nucleotides read TGCAGCGTTGAGGACCGACAGGGGGACTATGGCTACACCTTC.

V and J are TRBV21-1 and TRBJ2-4; no check of the table's D call, TRBD1, against the DNA was made. TRBV21-1 is shown as a pseudogene. The CDR3 contains 19 residues. CDR3 DNA: TGTGCCAGCAGCAAAGGACGGTCGAAAGCAGGGATGGCCAAAAACATTCAGTACTTC. This gives the protein CASSKGRSKAGMAKNIQYF.

CDR3 in amino acids: CASSSPDRQNTEAFF. DNA of the CDR3: TGTGCCAGCAGTTCACCGGACAGGCAGAACACTGAAGCTTTCTTT. V is TRBV6-5 and J is TRBJ1-1; 7 nucleotides line up with TRBD1. The J segment lost 1 base and the V segment lost 4 bases, leaving 6 bases of the junction unmatched. Germline V CDR1 and CDR2: MNHEY, SVGAGI. This CDR3 is built from 15 residues.

The rearrangement uses TRBV24-1 and TRBJ1-2; D might be TRBD1 (6 bases). The V end lost 6 bases, the J end lost 5 bases, and 9 bases lay between the germline ends. The CDR3 loop spans 12 amino acids. CDR1 is KGHDR, CDR2 SFDVKD, per germline. The CDR3 DNA reads TGTGCCACCAGTTCAGGGGCGTATGGCTACACCTTC. This encodes CATSSGAYGYTF.

Regarding this clone: Other DNA sequences within the sample encode an identical CDR3. The rearrangement links TRBV5-4 to TRBJ2-1; 7 nucleotides match TRBD1. V lost 0 bases, J lost 1 base, and 1 base stayed unmatched. This CDR3 is built from 15 residues. Germline V lookup: CDR1 SGHNT, CDR2 YYREEE (reference sequence). In DNA, the CDR3 is TGTGCCAGCAGCTTGGGACAGGGTTCCTACAATGAGCAGTTCTTC. It codes for CASSLGQGSYNEQFF. Looking up the rest from reference TRBV5-4 and TRBJ2-1 gives the full variable domain: ETGVTQSPTHLIKTRGQQVTLRCSSQSGHNTVSWYQQALGQGPQFIFQYYREEENGRGNFPPRFSGLQFPNYSSELNVNALELDDSALYLCASSLGQGSYNEQFFGPGTRLTVL.

V is TRBV7-8 and J is TRBJ2-2; D ambiguous. Between the trimmed V and J ends, which lost 6 bases and 1 base, there was a span of 15 bases. Germline CDR1 is SGHVS and CDR2 is FQNEAQ. The CDR3 runs 16 residues. Written as DNA, the CDR3 is TGTGCCAGCAGTCGGCTTCGCGGAATGAACACCGGGGAGCTGTTTTTT. As protein: CASSRLRGMNTGELFF.

The V and J genes are TRBV6-6 and TRBJ1-2, with D maybe TRBD1 (5 bases). The CDR3 runs 11 residues. The V gene's germline CDR1 is MNHNY and CDR2 SVGAGI (reference sequence). The ends were cut back, 8 bases at V and 3 bases at J, with 7 bases in the middle. The DNA of the CDR3 is TGTGCCAGCTTGACAGACTATGGCTACACCTTC. Translated, it gives CASLTDYGYTF.

V and J are TRBV28 and TRBJ1-1, with TRBD1 as a possible D gene (6 bases). Between the trimmed V and J ends, which lost 6 bases and 0 bases, there was a span of 11 bases. CDR1 is MDHEN and CDR2 is SYDVKM in the germline V gene. This CDR3 comprises 14 residues. This chain's CDR3 is CASRMDSLNTEAFF. CDR3 in DNA: TGTGCCAGCAGAATGGACAGCCTGAACACTGAAGCTTTCTTT. The full variable domain, rest sourced from reference TRBV28 and TRBJ1-1, is DVKVTQSSRYLVKRTGEKVFLECVQDMDHENMFWYRQDPGLGLRLIYFSYDVKMKEKGDIPEGYSVSREKKERFSLILESASTNQTSMYLCASRMDSLNTEAFFGQGTRLTVV.

V and J are TRBV3-1 (or the pseudogene TRBV3-2) and TRBJ1-6; possible D gene TRBD1, 6 bases. The CDR3 is 15 residues long. The V end was cut by 1 base, the J end by 10 bases, with 14 bases between. Germline V gives CDR1 LGHDT, CDR2 YNNKEL (reference sequence). The CDR3 DNA reads as TGTGCCAGCAGCCAAGGGGGAAACAGGGAATCACCCCTCCACTTT. It specifies CASSQGGNRESPLHF.

The chain carries TRBV13 and TRBJ1-6, with D uncertain. Germline V gene lookup returns CDR1 PRHDT and CDR2 FYEKMQ (reference sequence). The ends were cut back, 5 bases at V and 7 bases at J, with 18 bases in the middle. The CDR3 has 16 amino acids. CDR3 DNA sequence: TGTGCCAGCAGCCAGACCGGAGAGGGAGTAAATTCACCCCTCCACTTT. Translating gives CASSQTGEGVNSPLHF.

V usage is TRBV5-6 and J usage is TRBJ2-7, with TRBD1 as a possible D gene (5 bases). Trimming took off 6 bases at V and 5 bases at J, with 18 bases between the two ends. Germline V gives CDR1 SGHDT, CDR2 YYEEEE. The CDR3 covers 14 residues. Here the CDR3 DNA reads TGTGCCAGCACCGCACCGGGCCGACAGAACGAGCAGTACTTC. Its protein is CASTAPGRQNEQYF.

This chain joins TRBV4-3 and TRBJ2-3, with TRBD1 identical over 8 bases. Germline-derived CDR1 and CDR2 are LGHNA and YSLEER. The V and J ends lost 0 bases and 5 bases, in that order; junction bases with no gene match: 13. The CDR3 loop spans 18 amino acids. The CDR3 is CASSQENERTGRGDTQYF. The CDR3 nucleotides are TGCGCCAGCAGCCAAGAAAATGAGAGGACAGGGCGGGGAGATACGCAGTATTTT.

This clone was detected once. It may be a read error: a sequence one base away is much more abundant. The CDR3 reads CASSLGQGDYNEQFF. In DNA form, the CDR3 reads TGTGCCAGCAGCTTAGGACAGGGGGACTACAATGAGCAGTTCTTC. The chain uses TRBV7-3 and TRBJ2-1; the match to TRBD1 covers 10 bases. CDR1 is SGHTA and CDR2 is FQGTGA in the germline V gene. V was clipped by 2 bases and J by 3 bases; unmatched bases: 1. The CDR3 extends over 15 amino acids. The full variable domain, in which reference TRBV7-3 and TRBJ2-1 provide the parts outside the CDR3, is GAGVSQTPSNKVTEKGKYVELRCDPISGHTALYWYRQSLGQGPEFLIYFQGTGAADDSGLPNDRFFAVRPEGSVSTLKIQRTERGDSAVYLCASSLGQGDYNEQFFGPGTRLTVL.

The genes are TRBV10-1 and TRBJ1-2; 9 positions agree with TRBD1. The CDR3 is 14 residues long. In germline, CDR1 is WNHNN, CDR2 SYGVQD (reference sequence). V lost 5 bases and J lost 6; bases outside the gene matches: 7. The CDR3 DNA is TGCGCCAGCAGTCCCGGGACAGGGATTAATGGCTACACCTTC. Translation: CASSPGTGINGYTF.

The V gene is TRBV12-5, the J gene TRBJ2-2, with D unresolved. The CDR3 runs to 16 residues. Germline V gene data show CDR1 as LGHNT and CDR2 as FRNRAP. Trimming shortened V by 4 bases and J by 8 bases, and 20 bases separated the two germline ends. The CDR3 nucleotides are TGTGCTAGTGGTTCCGACATTTCTTCCCTAACGGGGGAGCTGTTTTTT. It yields the protein CASGSDISSLTGELFF.

The V and J genes are TRBV11-3 and TRBJ1-1; D may be TRBD1 (5 bases). Trimming took 5 bases from V and 5 from J, leaving 12 bases between them. The CDR3 runs to 13 residues. Germline CDR1 SGHNT, CDR2 YENEEA. The CDR3 region is CASSLRGWTEAFF. In nucleotides, the CDR3 is TGTGCCAGCAGCCTCCGGGGGTGGACTGAAGCTTTCTTT.

A note on this clone: A far larger clone lies a single base away; this is likely a read error. The chain is built from TRBV11-2 and TRBJ1-6; 7 bases align to TRBD1. Looked up from germline, CDR1 is SGHAT and CDR2 is FQNNGV. The CDR3 covers 14 residues. The V segment lost 5 bases and the J segment 4 bases; nucleotides outside the gene matches: 2. CDR3 loop: CASSPGQYNSPLHF. As DNA, the CDR3 is TGTGCCAGCAGCCCGGGACAGTATAATTCACCCCTCCACTTT.

This clone has just one count. The V and J genes are TRBV29-1 and TRBJ1-3; the D gene is possibly TRBD1 (6 bases). The germline V and J ends were trimmed by 6 bases and 0 bases, with 18 bases remaining between them. The CDR3 extends over 16 amino acids. CDR1 and CDR2 from the germline V gene are SQVTM and ANQGSEA. The CDR3 region is CSVEGGVGHSGNTIYF. CDR3 nucleotides: TGCAGCGTCGAGGGGGGGGTCGGTCACTCTGGAAACACCATATATTTT.

The chain couples TRBV2 to TRBJ2-1; D not certain. CDR1 is SNHLY and CDR2 is FYNNEI in the germline V gene. This CDR3 spans 13 amino acids. V lost 2 bases and J 7 bases, leaving 9 bases between the germline ends. In nucleotides, the CDR3 is TGTGCCAGCAGTGAACTAGGTCTAAATGAGCAGTTCTTC. Translated: CASSELGLNEQFF.

The chain links TRBV5-1 to TRBJ2-4; D gene unclear. V gave up 6 bases and J gave up 3 bases, with 16 bases separating them. The CDR3 length is 15 residues. Germline values: CDR1 SGHRS, CDR2 YFSETQ. The CDR3 DNA follows: TGCGCCAGCACCTATAACACAGTTGGCAAAAACATTCAGTACTTC. Translation gives CASTYNTVGKNIQYF.

The chain uses TRBV24-1 and TRBJ2-6; D remains ambiguous. The CDR3 consists of 15 residues. V lost 3 bases, J lost 3 bases, and 8 bases lay in between. CDR1 KGHDR and CDR2 SFDVKD come from the germline V gene. CDR3 in amino acids: CATSDSRVGANVLTF. The CDR3 region has the DNA TGTGCCACCAGTGATAGTCGGGTTGGGGCCAACGTCCTGACTTTC.

The CDR3 loop reads CAWSPRTSGGATDTQYF. The DNA of the CDR3 is TGTGCCTGGAGTCCCCGGACTAGCGGGGGGGCAACAGATACGCAGTATTTT. The chain is built from TRBV30 and TRBJ2-3; 15 bases fit TRBD2. The V gene's germline CDR1 is GTSNPN and CDR2 SVGIG (reference sequence). The CDR3 is 17 amino acids. J lost 3 bases, V lost 2 bases, and 6 bases had no gene match.